This T cell receptor (beta chain) was retrieved from a study of blood T cell repertoires in COVID-19. The wider study: Collection of acute and convalescent COVID-19 samples took place in the United States, Italy and Spain.

In germline, CDR1 is ENHRY, CDR2 SYGVKD. V gave up 5 bases and J gave up 3 bases, with 17 bases separating them. The CDR3 length is 17 residues. This study enrolled people aged about 18 to 100 from about 24 US geographic areas. Study processing details: How many nucleated cells were present was estimated from reference gene primer amplification. Clones were read by immunoSEQ multiplex PCR, and TCRdb kept only the in-frame ones, dropping some. V and J calls and clone size are those listed in that table; D and trimming were worked out from the DNA. The sample lists 250,000 or so clones, approximately 90% seen once, with approximately 2.8% in the top ten.

The sequencing sample was made of PBMCs or T cells enriched from blood (not recorded which). This clonotype originated in a woman aged 25 to 39 with acute COVID-19. V and J are TRBV10-3 and TRBJ1-6; possibly TRBD1 for D (5 bases). The CDR3, as DNA: TGTGCCATCAGTTCCCGGGGCGGGGGTGACTATAATTCACCCCTCCACTTT. Protein: CAISSRGGGDYNSPLHF.